Shown below are 6 T cell receptor beta chains from a single sample sequenced in a study of shared clonotypes between healthy human individuals. Assay used: immunoSEQ multiplex PCR; TCRdb lists only in-frame clones, some missing. This table holds about 600,000 clones, about 80% found once. The specimen was PBMCs. Receptors originate from a woman aged 40 to 50 in good health. Some clones in this sample may be carry-over from other donors' samples.

This rearrangement joins TRBV28 to TRBJ1-2; D not certain. Trimming cost V 9 bases and J 6 bases, with 14 bases left between them. Germline CDR1 MDHEN, CDR2 SYDVKM. The length of the CDR3 is 12 residues. The CDR3: CARGSNYDGYTF. CDR3 coding DNA: TGTGCCAGGGGCTCCAACTATGATGGCTACACCTTC.

The gene calls are TRBV18 and TRBJ1-5; D perhaps matches TRBD1 (6 bases). This CDR3 has 16 residues. The V end lost 5 bases, the J end lost 1 base, and 15 bases lay between the germline ends. The germline V gene has CDR1 KGHSH and CDR2 LQKENI. Here the CDR3 DNA reads TGTGCCAGCTCAGCTTACAGGGTTGGGAGCAATCAGCCCCAGCATTTT. Encoded protein: CASSAYRVGSNQPQHF.

The chain employs TRBV29-1 and TRBJ1-2; TRBD1 aligns across 7 bases. From germline, CDR1 is SQVTM and CDR2 ANQGSEA. The CDR3 spans 13 residues. Losses at the gene ends were 0 bases for V and 7 bases for J; bases not matched to a gene: 5. The CDR3 bases are TGCAGCGTTGAAGATATAGGGGGCTTTGGCTACACCTTC. Amino acid sequence: CSVEDIGGFGYTF.

CDR3 in amino acids: CASSLGGRALTDTQYF. DNA for the CDR3: TGTGCCAGCAGCTTAGGCGGGAGGGCCCTCACAGATACGCAGTATTTT. V is TRBV7-3 and J is TRBJ2-3, with TRBD2 matching over 9 bases. Looked up from germline, CDR1 is SGHTA and CDR2 is FQGTGA. The V and J ends lost 2 bases and 2 bases, in that order; junction bases with no gene match: 5. There are 16 residues in the CDR3.

This clone has ten or more counts. This chain connects TRBV28 to TRBJ2-7, with D perhaps matching TRBD1 (6 bases). The germline CDR1 and CDR2 sequences are MDHEN and SYDVKM. The CDR3 runs 11 residues. V lost 10 bases, J lost 3 bases, and 10 bases lay in between. The CDR3 region is CATKDSYEQYF. The DNA of the CDR3 is TGTGCCACCAAGGACAGCTACGAGCAGTACTTC.

The chain is built from TRBV10-3 and TRBJ1-1; D is undetermined. Trimming pared 5 bases from V and 0 bases from J, leaving 13 bases between. CDR1 and CDR2 (germline): ENHRY, SYGVKD. This CDR3 is 15 amino acids long. The CDR3 here is CAISQRMGVNTEAFF. CDR3 sequence (DNA): TGTGCCATCAGTCAGCGGATGGGTGTGAACACTGAAGCTTTCTTT.